The 5 T cell receptor beta chains presented below share a single source sample, sequenced in a study of blood T cell repertoires in COVID-19. Using immunoSEQ multiplex PCR, the repertoire was profiled, and TCRdb retains in-frame clones only, with some absent. The data show approximately 50,000 clones, with over 70% seen just once and 5.2% held by the top ten. The sequenced sample consisted of peripheral blood. The receptors originated from a human donor in a cohort sampled during active COVID-19.

This clone was recorded once. The chain links TRBV2 to TRBJ2-3; 7 nucleotides align to TRBD2. The CDR3 loop spans 14 amino acids. CDR1 and CDR2 (germline): SNHLY, FYNNEI. V was clipped by 7 bases and J by 3 bases; unmatched bases: 7. This chain's CDR3 is CASNGLGGTDTQYF. The DNA of the CDR3 is TGTGCCAGCAATGGACTAGGTGGGACAGATACGCAGTATTTT.

The CDR3 DNA is TGTGCCAGCAGCTTAGAGCGGGGGGGCTCCTACAATGAGCAGTTCTTC. This translates into CASSLERGGSYNEQFF. V and J are TRBV13 and TRBJ2-1; the match to TRBD2 covers 10 bases. This CDR3 has 16 amino acids. Per germline, CDR1 PRHDT and CDR2 FYEKMQ (reference sequence). With V trimmed by 1 base and J by 0 bases, 0 bases remained unmatched.

DNA of the CDR3: TGTGCCAGCAGCCCCGGGACAGGGGAACAGTTCTTC. It translates to CASSPGTGEQFF. The rearrangement joins TRBV11-3 to TRBJ2-1; 10 nucleotides match TRBD1. The CDR3 extends over 12 amino acids. The germline V gene encodes CDR1 SGHNT and CDR2 YENEEA. After removal of 5 bases from V and 13 bases from J, the junction contained 5 bases not matched to a gene. The full variable domain, completed using reference TRBV11-3 and TRBJ2-1, is EAGVVQSPRYKIIEKKQPVAFWCNPISGHNTLYWYLQNLGQGPELLIRYENEEAVDDSQLPKDRFSAERLKGVDSTLKIQPAELGDSAVYLCASSPGTGEQFFGPGTRLTVL.

The chain carries TRBV5-1 and TRBJ1-2; 9 nucleotides match TRBD1. The CDR3 runs to 14 residues. The trim removed 1 base at V and 6 bases at J, leaving 4 bases unmatched. The V gene's germline CDR1 is SGHRS and CDR2 YFSETQ. The CDR3 DNA is TGCGCCAGCAGCTTGACCGGGACAGGGAATGGCTACACCTTC. Residues: CASSLTGTGNGYTF. The variable domain in full, completed from reference TRBV5-1 and TRBJ1-2, reads KAGVTQTPRYLIKTRGQQVTLSCSPISGHRSVSWYQQTPGQGLQFLFEYFSETQRNKGNFPGRFSGRQFSNSRSEMNVSTLELGDSALYLCASSLTGTGNGYTFGSGTRLTVV.

The chain employs TRBV19 and TRBJ1-1; the match to TRBD1 covers 10 bases. The CDR3 totals 14 residues. The germline gives CDR1 LNHDA, CDR2 SQIVND (reference sequence). The J segment lost 5 bases and the V segment lost 5 bases, leaving 5 bases of the junction unmatched. CDR3 nucleotide sequence: TGTGCCAGTAGTCCCAGACAGGGGGCAACTGAAGCTTTCTTT. It yields the protein CASSPRQGATEAFF.